This passage covers 14 T cell receptor beta chains from one sample sequenced in a study of identical twins (TCRdb year 2016). Libraries were made using 5' RACE. The instrument was an Illumina HiSeq 2000. TCRdb ran its own pipeline on the public reads, namely fastp trimming at Q25 and MiXCR clone calling, and kept in-frame beta chains. Each CDR3 protein gets just one entry, which takes the most common genes and DNA from the rows behind it. The sample table records approximately 600,000 distinct CDR3 sequences; approximately 9.6% of these occur just once. In total, the top ten clones hold approximately 3% of the sample. These records were also assigned to another study, of yellow fever vaccine responses in identical twins.

Sequenced: PBMCs. These receptors all come from a woman aged 18-35 years in good health.

This clonotype has more than one count but fewer than ten. This CDR3 reads CASSVDTDEQYF. The CDR3 coding sequence is TGTGCCAGCAGCGTAGATACAGACGAGCAGTACTTC. This chain uses TRBV9 with TRBJ2-7, with D hard to call. The ends were cut back, 0 bases at V and 5 bases at J, with 6 bases in the middle. The CDR3 runs to 12 residues. The V gene's germline CDR1 is SGDLS and CDR2 YYNGEE.

This clonotype was detected a few times. This chain uses TRBV4-1 with TRBJ2-5; D might be TRBD2 (5 bases). The V end lost 3 bases, the J end lost 5 bases, and 16 bases lay between the germline ends. This CDR3 is 15 amino acids long. The germline CDR1 and CDR2 sequences are MGHRA and YSYEKL. This chain's CDR3 is CASSHLGDGLETQYF. CDR3 nucleotide sequence: TGCGCCAGCAGCCATTTGGGAGATGGGCTTGAGACCCAGTACTTC.

A few counts support this clonotype. This sequence joins TRBV5-6 and TRBJ1-3; no clear D. CDR3 size: 13 residues. The V gene lost 2 bases and the J gene lost 4 bases, with 7 bases spanning the gap. Germline V CDR1 and CDR2: SGHDT, YYEEEE. The CDR3 loop reads CASSFQRGNTIYF. DNA of the CDR3: TGTGCCAGCAGCTTCCAAAGGGGAAACACCATATATTTT. The whole variable domain, filled in from reference TRBV5-6 and TRBJ1-3, reads DAGVTQSPTHLIKTRGQQVTLRCSPKSGHDTVSWYQQALGQGPQFIFQYYEEEERQRGNFPDRFSGHQFPNYSSELNVNALLLGDSALYLCASSFQRGNTIYFGEGSWLTVV.

The chain links TRBV24-1 to TRBJ2-5; 10 nucleotides match TRBD1. The CDR3 extends over 16 amino acids. V lost 6 bases to trimming and J lost 4 bases; unmatched junction nucleotides: 10. The germline V gene has CDR1 KGHDR and CDR2 SFDVKD. The CDR3 region is CATSRGQGKRIETQYF. CDR3 DNA sequence: TGTGCCACCAGTCGGGGACAGGGGAAGAGGATAGAGACCCAGTACTTC.

The chain recombines TRBV6-2 or TRBV6-3 with TRBJ1-1; D is ambiguous. Looked up from germline, CDR1 is MNHEY and CDR2 is SVGEGT. The V end was cut by 2 bases, the J end by 0 bases, with 13 bases between. This CDR3 has 16 amino acids. The CDR3 region is CASSYEVGAMNTEAFF. Written as DNA, the CDR3 is TGTGCCAGCAGTTACGAAGTGGGCGCAATGAACACTGAAGCTTTCTTT.

The chain employs TRBV4-2 and TRBJ2-1; D tentatively reads TRBD1 or TRBD2 (5 bases each). This CDR3 contains 15 residues. Trimming took off 0 bases at V and 6 bases at J, with 12 bases between the two ends. Germline CDR1 LGHNA, CDR2 YNFKEQ. CDR3 region: CASSQDRDPRNEQFF. Written as DNA, the CDR3 is TGTGCCAGCAGCCAAGATCGGGACCCGCGCAATGAGCAGTTCTTC.

The J gene is TRBJ2-7, the V gene TRBV4-3; D gene unclear. Germline V gene sequence: CDR1 LGHNA, CDR2 YSLEER. Trimming removed 0 bases at V and 0 bases at J, with 12 bases between. The CDR3 extends over 16 amino acids. CDR3 in DNA: TGCGCCAGCAGCCAAGAAGTGTCACAGTACTCCTACGAGCAGTACTTC. Residues: CASSQEVSQYSYEQYF.

This clonotype was counted at least ten times. V usage is TRBV4-2 and J usage is TRBJ2-2; possible D gene TRBD2, 5 bases. The CDR3 is 18 amino acids. Trimming removed 0 bases from V and 0 bases from J, with 14 bases in between. Germline CDR1 LGHNA, CDR2 YNFKEQ. The chain's CDR3 is CASSQDLDFYTNTGELFF. The CDR3 DNA sequence: TGTGCCAGCAGCCAAGATCTGGACTTTTACACGAACACCGGGGAGCTGTTTTTT.

This clonotype appeared many times. The chain uses TRBV12-5 and TRBJ2-5; D is uncertain. V dropped 2 bases and J dropped 3 bases, with 1 base sitting between them. The germline CDR1 and CDR2 sequences are LGHNT and FRNRAP. The CDR3 totals 11 residues. The CDR3 DNA follows: TGTGCTAGTGGTTTGAAAGAGACCCAGTACTTC. It translates to CASGLKETQYF.

V usage is TRBV7-2 and J usage is TRBJ2-7; 10 nucleotides align to TRBD2. The CDR3 is 15 amino acids. V dropped 4 bases and J dropped 0; count of bases not matched to a gene: 3. CDR1 and CDR2 (germline): SGHTA, FQGNSA. As DNA, the CDR3 is TGTGCCAGCAGCTCAAGCGGGGGGGCCTCCTACGAGCAGTACTTC. As protein: CASSSSGGASYEQYF.

There are many counts of this clonotype. CDR3 sequence reads: CASRTGGYGYTF. CDR3 bases: TGTGCCAGCAGAACAGGGGGCTATGGCTACACCTTC. This chain uses TRBV12-3 or TRBV12-4 with TRBJ1-2, with 8 bases identical to TRBD1. The CDR3 is made up of 12 amino acids. The junction had 1 base not matched to a gene; V was cut back by 6 bases and J by 4 bases.

This clonotype was seen a few times. This CDR3 is CASSVAGRTRDEQYF. The CDR3 bases are TGTGCCAGCAGCGTAGCCGGCAGGACGCGGGACGAGCAGTACTTC. This rearrangement joins TRBV9 to TRBJ2-7; a possible D gene is TRBD2 (5 bases). V was trimmed by 0 bases and J by 5 bases, leaving 15 bases between them. The length of the CDR3 is 15 residues. Germline V gene lookup returns CDR1 SGDLS and CDR2 YYNGEE. The full variable domain, in which reference TRBV9 and TRBJ2-7 provide the parts outside the CDR3, is DSGVTQTPKHLITATGQRVTLRCSPRSGDLSVYWYQQSLDQGLQFLIQYYNGEERAKGNILERFSAQQFPDLHSELNLSSLELGDSALYFCASSVAGRTRDEQYFGPGTRLTVT.

This chain joins TRBV28 and TRBJ2-1; a weak D match, TRBD2 (5 bases). Germline assignment: CDR1 MDHEN and CDR2 SYDVKM. V lost 2 bases, J lost 6 bases, and 11 bases lay in between. The CDR3 is 14 amino acids. CDR3 amino acids: CASSLPGMSNEQFF. The CDR3 DNA reads TGTGCCAGCAGTTTACCGGGAATGTCCAATGAGCAGTTCTTC.

The CDR3 DNA reads TGTGCCAGCAGGCCAAGCGGACAGGGGGCGCGGGAGCAGTACTTC. Translation: CASRPSGQGAREQYF. The chain uses TRBV12-3 or TRBV12-4 and TRBJ2-7, with 11 nucleotides matching TRBD1. This CDR3 is built from 15 residues. The V and J ends lost 6 bases and 7 bases, in that order; junction bases with no gene match: 11.